This T cell receptor (beta chain) was captured by sequencing in a study of T cells in Graves' hyperthyroidism and ophthalmopathy. Looking at the study overall: Peripheral blood was taken when the disease was first diagnosed, before any treatment began.

Ten or more counts support this clonotype. Amplified regions were TCR beta CDR3 sequences from RNA transcripts. First-round RT-PCR with HTBI primers amplified the TCR CDR3 region. In TCRdb, the multiplex PCR reads were re-called with MiXCR into one record per CDR3 protein. The sample has some 620,000 distinct CDR3 sequences, around 15% seen once. Across 18 months, stable Graves' hyperthyroidism was marked by no progression to ophthalmopathy. Germline V CDR1 and CDR2: SNHLY, FYNNEI. V lost 5 bases, J lost 4 bases, and 6 bases stayed unmatched. This CDR3 spans 14 amino acids. Specimen: blood. This sequence joins TRBV2 and TRBJ1-1; 8 nucleotides agree with TRBD1. This TCR was sampled from a woman younger than 45 with Graves' hyperthyroidism. The CDR3: CASSLQGARTEAFF. In DNA form, the CDR3 reads TGTGCCAGCAGTCTCCAGGGGGCTCGCACTGAAGCTTTCTTT.